This entry lists 2 T cell receptor beta chains sequenced from one sample in a study of control samples from healthy donors and cancer patients. TCRdb's table, derived via immunoSEQ multiplex PCR, lists solely in-frame clones and lacks some. The sample holds about 130,000 clones, over 85% seen once. The specimen was blood. These receptors all come from a man aged 25-45 years in good health.

V usage is TRBV7-9 and J usage is TRBJ1-2, with a possible D match to TRBD1 (5 bases). V was pared by 6 bases and J by 5 bases, with 19 bases between. The CDR3 runs 15 residues. The germline gives CDR1 SEHNR, CDR2 FQNEAQ (reference sequence). The CDR3 reads CASRLIGGMEYGYTF. The CDR3 DNA reads as TGTGCCAGCAGGTTGATTGGGGGAATGGAGTATGGCTACACCTTC.

V usage is TRBV7-8 and J usage is TRBJ2-1, with TRBD1 identical over 12 bases. The CDR3 covers 14 residues. Losses at the gene ends were 8 bases for V and 6 bases for J; bases not matched to a gene: 5. Germline CDR1 is SGHVS and CDR2 is FQNEAQ. Written as DNA, the CDR3 is TGTGCCAGCGAGGGACAGGGGGCTGGCAATGAGCAGTTCTTC. Translated: CASEGQGAGNEQFF.